This entry is about one T cell receptor (beta chain). The table came from immunoSEQ multiplex PCR; TCRdb's copy has only in-frame clones and leaves some out. The data show about 46,000 clones, 94% seen once. Trimming removed 4 bases from V and 5 bases from J; junction bases left unmatched: 8. The CDR3 is 15 amino acids. Germline CDR1 and CDR2: SGHRS and YFSETQ. This specimen belongs to a study of T cell changes during pregnancy in multiple sclerosis. The chain links TRBV5-1 to TRBJ2-2; 7 positions match TRBD1. Sequencing used CD8+ T cells from peripheral blood mononuclear cells, obtained in the first trimester of pregnancy. The source of this sequence is a female donor with multiple sclerosis, enrolled in a pregnancy study. The DNA for the CDR3 is TGCGCCAGCAGCGGCCGGACAGGTCGTACCGGGGAGCTGTTTTTT. This encodes CASSGRTGRTGELFF.